This TCR beta chain originates from a study of identical twins. TCRdb processed the 5' RACE reads anew with MiXCR; each CDR3 protein has one entry. The sample lists some 590,000 distinct CDR3 sequences, 9.6% occurring once. This clonotype was picked up a small number of times. Germline V gene sequence: CDR1 LGHNA, CDR2 YSLEER. Trimming cost V 3 bases and J 2 bases, with 14 bases left between them. The CDR3 has 16 amino acids. These data also formed part of another study, on yellow fever vaccine responses in identical twins. That source notes: Twins reportedly appeared to share part of their vaccine T cell response while keeping part individual.

Source material: PBMCs. The sequence was collected from a woman aged 18 to 35 in good health. V usage is TRBV4-3 and J usage is TRBJ1-3; D gene uncertain. DNA of the CDR3: TGCGCCAGCAGCCAGGATCCTCATAGGGCTGGAAACACCATATATTTT. Encoded protein: CASSQDPHRAGNTIYF.